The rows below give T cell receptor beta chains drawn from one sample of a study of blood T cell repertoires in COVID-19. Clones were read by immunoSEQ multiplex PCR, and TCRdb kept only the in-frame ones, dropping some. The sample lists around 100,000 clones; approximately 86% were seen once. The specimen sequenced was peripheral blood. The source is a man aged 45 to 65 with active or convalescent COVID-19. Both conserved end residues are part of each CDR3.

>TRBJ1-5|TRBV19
CASTPERTGGGQPQHF
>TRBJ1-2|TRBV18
CASSPQGTGAGYTF
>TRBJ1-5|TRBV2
CASSESVSNQPQHF
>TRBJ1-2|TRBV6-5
CASSSAGTVYGYTF
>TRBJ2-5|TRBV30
CAWSYVPSETQYF
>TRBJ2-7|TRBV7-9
CASSIQGKANEQYF
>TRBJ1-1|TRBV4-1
CASSQGRTGFHTEAFF
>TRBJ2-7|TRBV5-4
CASSLGAAGGTYEQYF
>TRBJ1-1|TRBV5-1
CASSPAGTGAFTEAFF
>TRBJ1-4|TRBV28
CASNNQGVFEKLFF
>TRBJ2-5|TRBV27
CASSFSLAGEVETQYF
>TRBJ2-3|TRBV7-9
CASSGLPGQGYTDTQYF
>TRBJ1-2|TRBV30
CAWSRGLTGGYTF
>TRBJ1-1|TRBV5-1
CASSLGHWNTEAFF
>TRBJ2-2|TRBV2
CASSDRTGELFF
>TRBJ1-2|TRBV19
CASSQELYGYTF
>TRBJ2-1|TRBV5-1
CASSGGQPNNEQFF
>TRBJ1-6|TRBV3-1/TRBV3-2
CASSQAGGFSYNSPLHF
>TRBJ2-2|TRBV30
CAWRIAGDPNTGELFF
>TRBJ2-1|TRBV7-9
CASSLLGAYNEQFF